A selection of T cell receptor beta chains follows, all from one sample in a study of CD8+CD57+ T cells in acquired aplastic anemia. TCRdb re-derived calls from the reads in MiXCR, one entry per CDR3 protein. The sample yields 75,000 to 80,000 distinct CDR3 sequences, about 70% seen once. The sequenced sample was sorted CD4+, CD8+, or CD8+CD57+ T cells (not recorded which) from PBMCs. Source of these receptors: a human donor with aplastic anemia. Each CDR3 is given without its conserved first and last residue. Fields, in order: clone size, V gene, J gene, CDR3 protein. Expanded clones get a size class; other rows say once, few or many, or leave the size out.

NA	TRBV7-9	TRBJ2-3	ASRPTDTQY
NA	TRBV7-9	TRBJ2-7	ASSSKGPYEQY
NA	TRBV24-1	TRBJ2-7	ASRYGSGGSYEQY
NA	TRBV6-1	TRBJ2-2	ASKGRGTGELF
NA	TRBV19	TRBJ2-7	ASSYNRVGYEQY
once	TRBV20-1	TRBJ2-7	SASPGLAIYEQY
NA	TRBV24-1	TRBJ2-3	ATSDWTDTDTQY
NA	TRBV10-1	TRBJ2-1	ASSQKPDEQF
medium-sized	TRBV20-1	TRBJ2-1	SADLNFDNEQF
NA	TRBV5-8	TRBJ1-1	ASSFSENTGAF
few	TRBV19	TRBJ1-1	ASTSELNTEAF
once	TRBV20-1	TRBJ2-7	SAPDSRRDEQY
many	TRBV7-9	TRBJ1-1	ASSLAGVGTEAF